This T cell receptor (beta chain) was obtained from a study of blood T cell repertoires in COVID-19. Study-level information: The study drew acute and convalescent COVID-19 samples from the United States, Italy and Spain.

The CDR3 has 16 residues. Sequencing used immunoSEQ multiplex PCR; TCRdb keeps in-frame clones, though not all of them. The sample carries approximately 50,000 clones, roughly 84% recorded once. Sequencing was done on a sample of peripheral blood. This receptor was obtained from a man over 45 with active COVID-19. This rearrangement joins TRBV21-1 to TRBJ1-5. TRBV21-1 is recorded as a pseudogene. In DNA form, the CDR3 reads TGTGCCAGCAGCACCAGTCGGCGGGGAGCTAATCAGCCCCAGCATTTT. It translates to CASSTSRRGANQPQHF.